The 23 T cell receptor beta chains listed next were all sequenced from one sample in a study of blood T cells in healthy people across ages. With a J-beta primer mix and a sample-barcoded 5' primer, a second PCR ran roughly 7 to 11 cycles. In TCRdb, the 5' RACE reads were re-called with MiXCR into one record per CDR3 protein. The sample carries roughly 500,000 distinct CDR3 sequences, around 24% recorded once. These same records also appear under a second study, on T cells of mothers and their children.

The sequenced sample was blood. The receptors shown here come from a boy aged 5-17 years in good health.

This chain links TRBV4-1 with TRBJ2-1, with D maybe TRBD2 (6 bases). The CDR3 extends over 16 amino acids. V was clipped by 4 bases and J by 0 bases, with 13 bases between them. Germline CDR1 is MGHRA and CDR2 is YSYEKL. The CDR3 DNA reads TGCGCCAGCAGCCGGTTAGCGGCTAGCTCCTACAATGAGCAGTTCTTC. It yields the protein CASSRLAASSYNEQFF.

The chain joins TRBV7-2 to TRBJ2-5; D not certain. The V end lost 4 bases, the J end lost 4 bases, and 13 bases lay between the germline ends. Germline CDR1 reads SGHTA; CDR2 reads FQGNSA. The CDR3 totals 14 residues. The CDR3 nucleotides read TGTGCCAGCAGCTCCAGCTTCACGGGAGAGACCCAGTACTTC. This encodes CASSSSFTGETQYF.

This clonotype has just a few counts. The chain is built from TRBV2 and TRBJ2-7; TRBD2 matches at 8 bases. This CDR3 has 15 amino acids. Germline lookup yields CDR1 SNHLY and CDR2 FYNNEI. J lost 1 base, V lost 7 bases, and 9 bases had no gene match. The CDR3, as DNA: TGTGCCAGCATCGAAGCTAGCGGGTTGTCCTACGAGCAGTACTTC. Amino acid sequence: CASIEASGLSYEQYF.

This clonotype appeared a few times. The gene calls are TRBV29-1 and TRBJ2-7; either TRBD1 or TRBD2 may fit D (6 bases each). Trimming removed 3 bases from V and 6 bases from J, with 12 bases in between. In germline, CDR1 is SQVTM, CDR2 ANQGSEA. CDR3 size: 12 residues. The CDR3 sequence: CSVELWGAEQYF. In nucleotides, the CDR3 is TGCAGCGTTGAGCTGTGGGGGGCCGAGCAGTACTTC.

In this sample, this clonotype turned up once. The chain carries TRBV20-1 and TRBJ2-4; D not certain. This CDR3 has 13 amino acids. The germline V gene has CDR1 DFQATT and CDR2 SNEGSKA (reference sequence). Trimming cost V 1 base and J 2 bases, with 6 bases left between them. The CDR3 reads CSARVRTKNIQYF. The CDR3, as DNA: TGCAGTGCTAGAGTGCGGACCAAAAACATTCAGTACTTC.

This clonotype was detected ten times or more. The DNA for the CDR3 is TGTGCCAGCAAATACGGGTACGAGCAGTACTTC. As protein: CASKYGYEQYF. The chain joins TRBV28 to TRBJ2-7; D is unresolved. Trimming shortened V by 7 bases and J by 4 bases, and 8 bases separated the two germline ends. Germline V CDR1 and CDR2: MDHEN, SYDVKM. There are 11 residues in the CDR3.

This clonotype was seen only a few times. At one end the junction does not follow the germline gene, possibly because of a read error. The chain has TRBV6-2 or TRBV6-3 and TRBJ2-1; D unclear. The CDR3 contains 11 residues. Looked up from germline, CDR1 is MNHEY and CDR2 is SVGEGT. DNA of the CDR3: TGTGCCAGCAGTTCTTACAGTGAGCAGTTCTTC. Amino acids: CASSSYSEQFF.

In its sample, this clonotype was seen a few times. V is TRBV6-2 or TRBV6-3 and J is TRBJ2-5; 8 bases fit TRBD1. J lost 3 bases, V lost 7 bases, and 10 bases had no gene match. Germline V CDR1 and CDR2: MNHEY, SVGEGT. This CDR3 is 15 amino acids long. The CDR3 DNA follows: TGTGCCAGCACGCCCATGGACAGGGACAAAGAGACCCAGTACTTC. Translated, it gives CASTPMDRDKETQYF.

The chain uses TRBV27 and TRBJ2-5; the match to TRBD1 covers 8 bases. Germline CDR1 is MNHEY and CDR2 is SMNVEV (reference sequence). V lost 3 bases to trimming and J lost 5 bases; unmatched junction nucleotides: 8. The CDR3 totals 15 residues. CDR3: CASSFPGQGRETQYF. In nucleotides, the CDR3 is TGTGCCAGCAGTTTTCCCGGACAGGGCCGGGAGACCCAGTACTTC.

The chain links TRBV6-1 to TRBJ2-5, with 10 bases aligning to TRBD2. The length of the CDR3 is 17 residues. Germline V lookup: CDR1 MNHNS, CDR2 SASEGT. Losses at the gene ends were 7 bases for V and 0 bases for J; bases not matched to a gene: 11. CDR3 residues: CASNVGRAGGHQETQYF. In DNA form, the CDR3 reads TGTGCCAGCAATGTTGGTCGAGCGGGGGGGCACCAAGAGACCCAGTACTTC.

This clonotype occurred a few times. This chain uses TRBV5-1 with TRBJ2-5, with D tentatively TRBD1 (5 bases). Trimming took off 4 bases at V and 2 bases at J, with 12 bases between the two ends. Per germline, CDR1 SGHRS and CDR2 YFSETQ. CDR3 length: 14 residues. The CDR3 DNA reads as TGCGCCAGCAGCCCCTCCGCAGGGCAAGAGACCCAGTACTTC. This sequence encodes CASSPSAGQETQYF.

The rearrangement links TRBV28 to TRBJ2-3; TRBD2 agrees at 8 bases. Germline lookup yields CDR1 MDHEN and CDR2 SYDVKM. Losses at the gene ends were 1 base for V and 6 bases for J; bases not matched to a gene: 0. The CDR3 runs 13 residues. The CDR3 sequence: CASSLSGGDTQYF. The CDR3 DNA sequence: TGTGCCAGCAGTTTATCGGGGGGGGATACGCAGTATTTT.

This chain uses TRBV29-1 with TRBJ1-5; D is possibly TRBD1 (5 bases). This CDR3 has 14 amino acids. Per germline, CDR1 SQVTM and CDR2 ANQGSEA. The V and J ends lost 4 bases and 7 bases respectively, with 17 bases between them. The CDR3 DNA sequence: TGCAGCGTTGGCTGGGGCAGTGGGGCACAGCCCCAGCATTTT. It yields the protein CSVGWGSGAQPQHF.

A few counts support this clonotype. The rearrangement links TRBV28 to TRBJ2-5; TRBD2 aligns across 11 bases. The V gene end was trimmed by 6 bases and the J gene end by 1 base; junction bases not matched to a gene: 4. The CDR3 has 15 residues. The germline gives CDR1 MDHEN, CDR2 SYDVKM. The CDR3 here is CASSASGGLQETQYF. The DNA for the CDR3 is TGTGCCAGCAGCGCTAGCGGGGGGCTCCAAGAGACCCAGTACTTC.

This clonotype turned up a few times. At one end the junction does not follow the germline gene, possibly because of a read error. The rearrangement joins TRBV28 to TRBJ2-1; 11 nucleotides align to TRBD2. This CDR3 spans 15 amino acids. The germline gives CDR1 MDHEN, CDR2 SYDVKM. The CDR3: CASRLTSGSLSRESF. The DNA for the CDR3 is TGTGCCAGCAGACTAACTAGCGGGAGTTTGTCTAGAGAGTCCTTC.

This clonotype showed up just a few times. This sequence joins TRBV5-1 and TRBJ2-5; D unclear. The J call could be wrong; TRBJ2-7 is a better fit for the DNA end. CDR3 length equals 14 residues. Germline values: CDR1 SGHRS, CDR2 YFSETQ. The CDR3 is CASSGASSSYEQYF. For the CDR3, the DNA is TGCGCCAGCAGCGGTGCGTCCAGCTCCTACGAGCAGTACTTC.

Remarks on this clonotype: A read error may account for a junction end that differs from germline. The V gene is TRBV9, the J gene TRBJ2-1, with a possible D match to TRBD2 (6 bases). Germline V gives CDR1 SGDLS, CDR2 YYNGEE. This CDR3 is built from 15 residues. CDR3 bases: TGTGCCAGTAGCGCCTCGGGGGTCCCTCGGAATGAGCAGTTCTTC. Its protein product is CASSASGVPRNEQFF.

This clonotype came up a few times. J is TRBJ2-1 and V is TRBV19, with D perhaps matching TRBD1 or TRBD2 (5 bases each). V lost 5 bases, J lost 0 bases, and 14 bases lay in between. The CDR3 is 16 amino acids. The germline V gene has CDR1 LNHDA and CDR2 SQIVND (reference sequence). The CDR3 DNA is TGTGCCAGTAGTCCACTCCGGGGCGCCTCCTACAATGAGCAGTTCTTC. It translates to CASSPLRGASYNEQFF.

This clonotype was recorded a few times. V gene TRBV12-3 or TRBV12-4 combines with J gene TRBJ2-1; 11 bases line up with TRBD2. The DNA end favors TRBJ2-5, so the J call may be wrong. The CDR3 spans 16 residues. CDR3 DNA: TGTGCCAGCAGACTAGCGGGGGCTAAGGATTGGGAGACCCAGTACTTC. This sequence encodes CASRLAGAKDWETQYF.

The sample holds a few counts of this clonotype. This chain connects TRBV6-1 to TRBJ1-2; 8 bases are a match to TRBD1. From germline, CDR1 is MNHNS and CDR2 SASEGT. V shed 8 bases and J 8 bases; nucleotides not matched to a gene: 25. There are 18 residues in the CDR3. This CDR3 reads CASGRYPTSGQGGGGYTF. The CDR3 bases are TGTGCCAGCGGCAGGTACCCGACCTCCGGACAGGGAGGGGGCGGCTACACCTTC.

The CDR3, as DNA: TGTGCCAGCAGCCCCACCGGACTAGAATCATACTTC. Amino acid sequence: CASSPTGLESYF. V is TRBV7-9 and J is TRBJ2-5; 7 nucleotides line up with TRBD2. This CDR3 has 12 residues. Germline CDR1 and CDR2: SEHNR and FQNEAQ (reference sequence). V gave up 5 bases and J gave up 14 bases; unmatched junction bases: 11.

This clonotype was picked up many times. The chain carries TRBV9 and TRBJ2-7, with TRBD1 identical over 7 bases. The CDR3 is 15 residues long. After removal of 3 bases from V and 2 bases from J, the junction contained 8 bases not matched to a gene. Germline lookup yields CDR1 SGDLS and CDR2 YYNGEE. The CDR3 sequence is CASSASGTDTYEQYF. CDR3 in DNA: TGTGCCAGCAGCGCGTCCGGGACAGATACCTACGAGCAGTACTTC. The full variable domain, with the rest looked up from reference TRBV9 and TRBJ2-7, is DSGVTQTPKHLITATGQRVTLRCSPRSGDLSVYWYQQSLDQGLQFLIQYYNGEERAKGNILERFSAQQFPDLHSELNLSSLELGDSALYFCASSASGTDTYEQYFGPGTRLTVT.

The gene calls are TRBV18 and TRBJ1-1; no clear D gene. The V gene lost 5 bases and the J gene lost 3 bases, with 13 bases spanning the gap. The germline V gene encodes CDR1 KGHSH and CDR2 LQKENI. The length of the CDR3 is 14 residues. CDR3 DNA sequence: TGTGCCAGCTCATCAAAAAGGACGGACACTGAAGCTTTCTTT. This sequence encodes CASSSKRTDTEAFF.